This T cell receptor beta chain was recovered during a study of response to subunit inactivated influenza vaccine. General study points: That few new T cells are recruited by each seasonal influenza vaccination was the authors' suggestion.

TCRdb used MiXCR to reprocess the RT-PCR reads, holding one entry per CDR3 protein. In the table there are over 150,000 distinct CDR3 sequences, about 15% of which are singletons. This CDR3 comprises 13 residues. Germline V gives CDR1 MNHNS, CDR2 SASEGT. Trimming at V came to 8 bases and at J to 5 bases, leaving 6 bases not matched to a gene. This clonotype was seen at least ten times. What it recognizes is unknown. The TCR originated in a man over 45 who received an inactivated influenza vaccine. The chain uses TRBV6-1 and TRBJ2-7, with TRBD2 identical over 10 bases. The sample here was CD8+ T cells sorted from PBMCs, taken 5 to 6 days after vaccination. CDR3: CASRSGRANEQYF. CDR3 nucleotides: TGTGCCAGCCGGAGCGGGAGGGCCAACGAGCAGTACTTC.